This TCR beta chain was recorded in a study of blood T cells in healthy people across ages. Regarding the study as a whole: Across the age range, TCR beta diversity per million T cells fell in a roughly linear way.

Note on this clonotype: Its target is unknown.

Combining a sample-barcoded 5' primer with a J-beta primer mix, a second PCR ran for about 7 to 11 cycles. TCRdb re-derived calls from the 5' RACE reads in MiXCR, one entry per CDR3 protein. The sample lists about 1.6 million distinct CDR3 sequences; about 32% were seen once. This TCR was recovered from a woman aged 25 to 39 in good health. Sequencing input: blood.

CDR3 in DNA: TGTGCCAGCACCGCGTCACTAGGACAGCAATATGGCTACACCTTC. Protein: CASTASLGQQYGYTF. This chain joins TRBV5-5 and TRBJ1-2, with a tentative D call TRBD1 (6 bases). Trimming took 6 bases from V and 5 from J, leaving 20 bases between them. Germline assignment: CDR1 SGHKS and CDR2 YYEKEE (reference sequence). This CDR3 spans 15 amino acids.